Sequencing of this TCR beta chain was carried out in a study of CD8+ T cells in alopecia areata. Study results and limitations: The study found tofacitinib significantly decreased scalp clonality and expanded CD8+ clones among the top 100.

Concerning this clone: Antigen unknown.

Following RNA extraction, reverse transcription yielded cDNA that acted as the sequencing template. The data were produced by immunoSEQ multiplex PCR, yet TCRdb's version contains in-frame clones alone and is incomplete. The sample carries some 110,000 clones, approximately 54% recorded once. Treatment denoted: oral pan-JAK inhibitor, 5-10 mg twice daily. Researchers picked out CD4+ and CD8+ T cells from PBMCs by sorting. V was pared by 1 base and J by 0 bases, with 10 bases between. The germline CDR1 and CDR2 sequences are SGHDT and YYEEEE. This CDR3 has 16 amino acids. The source material was CD8+ T cells sorted from blood, sampled at week 24, from a patient treated with tofacitinib. The clonotype originates from a human donor with alopecia areata. The chain links TRBV5-6 to TRBJ2-2; a weak D match, TRBD1 (5 bases). The CDR3 loop reads CASSLWVRANTGELFF. As DNA, the CDR3 is TGTGCCAGCAGCTTGTGGGTCAGGGCGAACACCGGGGAGCTGTTTTTT.